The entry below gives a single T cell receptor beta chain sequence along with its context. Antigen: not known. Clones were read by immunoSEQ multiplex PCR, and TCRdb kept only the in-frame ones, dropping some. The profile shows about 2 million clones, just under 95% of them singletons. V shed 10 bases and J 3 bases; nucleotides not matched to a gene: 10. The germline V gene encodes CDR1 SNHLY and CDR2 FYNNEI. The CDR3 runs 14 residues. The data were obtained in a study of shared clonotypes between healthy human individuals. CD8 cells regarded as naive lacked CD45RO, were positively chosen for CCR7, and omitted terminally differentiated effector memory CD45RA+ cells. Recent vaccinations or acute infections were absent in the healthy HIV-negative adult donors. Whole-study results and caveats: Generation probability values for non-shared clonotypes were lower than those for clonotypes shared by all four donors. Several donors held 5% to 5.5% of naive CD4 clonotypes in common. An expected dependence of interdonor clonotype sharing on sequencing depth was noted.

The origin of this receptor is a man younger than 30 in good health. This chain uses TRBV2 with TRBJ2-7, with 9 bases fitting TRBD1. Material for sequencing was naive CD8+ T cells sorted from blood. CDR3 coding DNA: TGTGCCACCTATCCGGGACAGGGAAACTACGAGCAGTACTTC. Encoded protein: CATYPGQGNYEQYF.